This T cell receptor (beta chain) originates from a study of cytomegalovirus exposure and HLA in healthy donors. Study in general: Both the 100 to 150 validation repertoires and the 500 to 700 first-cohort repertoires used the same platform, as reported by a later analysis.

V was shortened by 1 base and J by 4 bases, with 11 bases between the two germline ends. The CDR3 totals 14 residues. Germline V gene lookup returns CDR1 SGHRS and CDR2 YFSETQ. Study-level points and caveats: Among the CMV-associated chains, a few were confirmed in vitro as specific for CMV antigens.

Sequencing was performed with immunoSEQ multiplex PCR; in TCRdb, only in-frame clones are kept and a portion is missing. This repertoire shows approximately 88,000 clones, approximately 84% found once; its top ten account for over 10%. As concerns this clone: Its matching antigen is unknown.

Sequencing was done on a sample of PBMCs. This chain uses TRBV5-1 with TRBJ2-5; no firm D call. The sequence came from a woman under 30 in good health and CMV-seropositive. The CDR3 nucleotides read TGCGCCAGCAGCTTGAACGGGTTGGGAGAGACCCAGTACTTC. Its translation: CASSLNGLGETQYF.